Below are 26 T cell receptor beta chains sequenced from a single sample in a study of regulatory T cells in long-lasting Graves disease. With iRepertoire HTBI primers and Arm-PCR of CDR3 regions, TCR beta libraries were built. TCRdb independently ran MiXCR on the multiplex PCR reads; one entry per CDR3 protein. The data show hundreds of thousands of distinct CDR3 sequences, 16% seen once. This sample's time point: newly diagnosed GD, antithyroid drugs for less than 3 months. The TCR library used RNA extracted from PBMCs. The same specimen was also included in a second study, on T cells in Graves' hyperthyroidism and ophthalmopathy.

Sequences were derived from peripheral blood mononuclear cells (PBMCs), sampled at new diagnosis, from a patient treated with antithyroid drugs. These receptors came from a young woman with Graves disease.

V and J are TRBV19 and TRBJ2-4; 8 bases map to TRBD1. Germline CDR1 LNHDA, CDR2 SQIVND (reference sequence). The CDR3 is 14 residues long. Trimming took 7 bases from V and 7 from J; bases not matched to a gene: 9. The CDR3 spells CASNPPGGWNIQYF. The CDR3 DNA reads TGTGCCAGTAACCCTCCAGGGGGCTGGAACATTCAGTACTTC.

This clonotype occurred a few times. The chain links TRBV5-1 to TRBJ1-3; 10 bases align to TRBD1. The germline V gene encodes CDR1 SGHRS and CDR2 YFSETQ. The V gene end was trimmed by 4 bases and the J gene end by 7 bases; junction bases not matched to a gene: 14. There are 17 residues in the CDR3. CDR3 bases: TGCGCCAGCAGCACGGGCGGTGGGACAGGGGATCAGAACACCATATATTTT. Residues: CASSTGGGTGDQNTIYF.

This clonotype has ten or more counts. The CDR3 protein is CASGSWQGNYGYTF. The CDR3 DNA reads as TGTGCCAGCGGCTCATGGCAGGGAAACTATGGCTACACCTTC. The chain couples TRBV28 to TRBJ1-2; possibly TRBD1 for D (5 bases). The germline CDR1 and CDR2 sequences are MDHEN and SYDVKM. The CDR3 is made up of 14 amino acids. Trimming cost V 8 bases and J 2 bases, with 15 bases left between them.

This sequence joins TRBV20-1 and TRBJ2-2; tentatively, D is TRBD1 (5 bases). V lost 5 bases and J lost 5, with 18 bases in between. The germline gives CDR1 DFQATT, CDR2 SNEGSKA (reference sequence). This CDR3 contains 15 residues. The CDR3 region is CSAPDSLTGTGELFF. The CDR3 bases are TGCAGTGCTCCCGACTCCCTTACAGGAACCGGGGAGCTGTTTTTT.

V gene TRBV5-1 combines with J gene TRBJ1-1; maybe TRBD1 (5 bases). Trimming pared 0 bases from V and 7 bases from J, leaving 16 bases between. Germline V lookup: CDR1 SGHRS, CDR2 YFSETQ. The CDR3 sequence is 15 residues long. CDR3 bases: TGCGCCAGCAGCTTGGGGGAGGGGATCGGGAATGAAGCTTTCTTT. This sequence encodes CASSLGEGIGNEAFF.

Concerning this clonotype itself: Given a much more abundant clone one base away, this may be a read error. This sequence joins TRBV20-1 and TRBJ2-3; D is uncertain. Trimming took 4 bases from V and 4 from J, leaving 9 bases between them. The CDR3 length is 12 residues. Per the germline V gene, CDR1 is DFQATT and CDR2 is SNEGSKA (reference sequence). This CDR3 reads CSAMLPPDTQYF. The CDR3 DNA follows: TGCAGTGCTATGCTACCGCCAGATACGCAGTATTTT.

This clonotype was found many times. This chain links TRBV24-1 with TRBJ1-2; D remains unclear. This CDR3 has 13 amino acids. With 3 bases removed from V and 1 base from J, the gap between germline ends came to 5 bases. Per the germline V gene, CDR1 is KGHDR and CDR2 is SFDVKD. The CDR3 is CATSDPVNYGYTF. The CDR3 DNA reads TGTGCCACCAGTGATCCCGTTAACTATGGCTACACCTTC.

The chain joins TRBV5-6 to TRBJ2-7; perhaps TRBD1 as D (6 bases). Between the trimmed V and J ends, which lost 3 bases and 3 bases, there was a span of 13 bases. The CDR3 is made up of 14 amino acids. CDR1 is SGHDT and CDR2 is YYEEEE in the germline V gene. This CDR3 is CASSSTGSGYEQYF. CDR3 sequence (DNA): TGTGCCAGCAGCTCCACAGGGTCCGGCTACGAGCAGTACTTC. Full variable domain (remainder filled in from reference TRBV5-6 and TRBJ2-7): DAGVTQSPTHLIKTRGQQVTLRCSPKSGHDTVSWYQQALGQGPQFIFQYYEEEERQRGNFPDRFSGHQFPNYSSELNVNALLLGDSALYLCASSSTGSGYEQYFGPGTRLTVT.

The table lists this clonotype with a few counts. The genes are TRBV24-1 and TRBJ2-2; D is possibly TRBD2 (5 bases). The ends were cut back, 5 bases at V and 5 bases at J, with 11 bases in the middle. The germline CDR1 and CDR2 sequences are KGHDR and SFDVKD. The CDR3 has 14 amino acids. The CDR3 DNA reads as TGTGCCACCAGTGCAGAGGGTTGGACCGGGGAGCTGTTTTTT. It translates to CATSAEGWTGELFF.

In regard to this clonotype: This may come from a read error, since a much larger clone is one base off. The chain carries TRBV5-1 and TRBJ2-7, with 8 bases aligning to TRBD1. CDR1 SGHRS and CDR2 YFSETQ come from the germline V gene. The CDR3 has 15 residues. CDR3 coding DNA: TGCGCCAGCGGACCGACAGGGGATTGGGCAGACGAGCAGTGCTTC. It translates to CASGPTGDWADEQCF.

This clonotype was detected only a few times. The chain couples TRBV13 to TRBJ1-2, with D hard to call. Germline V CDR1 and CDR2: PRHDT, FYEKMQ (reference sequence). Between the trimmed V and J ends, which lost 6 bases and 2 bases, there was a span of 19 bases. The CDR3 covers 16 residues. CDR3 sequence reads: CASSQRRVLGNYGYTF. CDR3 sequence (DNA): TGTGCCAGCAGTCAGAGGCGGGTCCTCGGCAACTATGGCTACACCTTC.

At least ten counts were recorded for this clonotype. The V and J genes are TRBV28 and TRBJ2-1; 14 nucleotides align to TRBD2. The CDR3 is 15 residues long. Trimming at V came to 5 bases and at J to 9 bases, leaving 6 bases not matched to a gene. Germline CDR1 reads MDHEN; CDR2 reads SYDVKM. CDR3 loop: CASSLTSGRAGEQFF. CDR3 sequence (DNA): TGTGCCAGCAGTCTGACTAGCGGGAGGGCCGGTGAGCAGTTCTTC.

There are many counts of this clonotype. CDR3 region: CASSLVLGRAGGRDEQFF. Here the CDR3 DNA reads TGTGCCAGCAGCTTAGTACTCGGTCGAGCGGGAGGCAGGGATGAGCAGTTCTTC. The rearrangement links TRBV7-9 to TRBJ2-1, with 9 bases identical to TRBD2. V dropped 1 base and J dropped 8; count of bases not matched to a gene: 15. This CDR3 comprises 18 residues. Germline-derived CDR1 and CDR2 are SEHNR and FQNEAQ (reference sequence).

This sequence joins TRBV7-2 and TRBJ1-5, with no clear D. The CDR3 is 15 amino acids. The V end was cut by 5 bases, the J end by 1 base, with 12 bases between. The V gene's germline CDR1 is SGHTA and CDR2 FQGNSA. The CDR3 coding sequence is TGTGCCAGCAGCGCCCAAGCGGCGAGCAATCAGCCCCAGCATTTT. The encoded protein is CASSAQAASNQPQHF.

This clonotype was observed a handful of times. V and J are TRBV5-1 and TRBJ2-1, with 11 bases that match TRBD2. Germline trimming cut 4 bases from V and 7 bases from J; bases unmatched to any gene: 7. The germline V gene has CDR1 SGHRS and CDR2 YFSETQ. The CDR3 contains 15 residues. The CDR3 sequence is CASSLTSGISNEQFF. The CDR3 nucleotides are TGCGCCAGCAGCCTGACTAGCGGGATATCTAATGAGCAGTTCTTC.

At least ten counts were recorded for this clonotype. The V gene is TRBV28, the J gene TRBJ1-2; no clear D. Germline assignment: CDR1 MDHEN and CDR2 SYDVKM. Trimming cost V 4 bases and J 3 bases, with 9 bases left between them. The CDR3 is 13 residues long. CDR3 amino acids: CASSSTTYYGYTF. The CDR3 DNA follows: TGTGCCAGCAGTTCGACTACCTACTATGGCTACACCTTC.

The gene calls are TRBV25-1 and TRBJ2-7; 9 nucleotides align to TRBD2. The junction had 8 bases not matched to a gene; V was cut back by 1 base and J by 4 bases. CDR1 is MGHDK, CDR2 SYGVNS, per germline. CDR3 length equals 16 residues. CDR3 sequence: CASSESLVAGAYEQYF. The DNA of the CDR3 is TGTGCCAGCAGTGAATCCCTCGTAGCGGGAGCGTACGAGCAGTACTTC.

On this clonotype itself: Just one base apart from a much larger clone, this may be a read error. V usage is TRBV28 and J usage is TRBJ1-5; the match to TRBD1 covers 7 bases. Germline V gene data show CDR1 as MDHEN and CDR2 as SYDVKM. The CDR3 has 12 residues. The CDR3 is CVSRQGLGPQHF. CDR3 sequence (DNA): TGTGTCAGCAGACAGGGCTTAGGACCCCAGCATTTT.

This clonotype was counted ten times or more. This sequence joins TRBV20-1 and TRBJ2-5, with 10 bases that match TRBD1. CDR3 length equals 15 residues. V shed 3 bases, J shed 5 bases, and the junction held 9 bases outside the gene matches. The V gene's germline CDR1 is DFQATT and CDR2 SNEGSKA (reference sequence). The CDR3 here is CSARSRQGARETQYF. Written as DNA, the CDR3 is TGCAGTGCTAGGTCCCGACAGGGGGCGCGGGAGACCCAGTACTTC.

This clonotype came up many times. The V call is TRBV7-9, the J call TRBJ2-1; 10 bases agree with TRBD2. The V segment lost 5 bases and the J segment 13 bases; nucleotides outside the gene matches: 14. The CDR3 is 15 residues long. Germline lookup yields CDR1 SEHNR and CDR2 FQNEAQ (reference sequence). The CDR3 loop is CASSPGDRAGGSQFF. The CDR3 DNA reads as TGTGCCAGCAGCCCGGGGGACAGAGCGGGAGGGAGCCAGTTCTTC.

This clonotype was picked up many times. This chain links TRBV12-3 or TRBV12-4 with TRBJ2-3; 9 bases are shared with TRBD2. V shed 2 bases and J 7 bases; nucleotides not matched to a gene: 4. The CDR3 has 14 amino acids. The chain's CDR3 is CASSLFAGGYTQYF. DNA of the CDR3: TGTGCCAGCAGTTTATTCGCGGGAGGGTATACGCAGTATTTT.

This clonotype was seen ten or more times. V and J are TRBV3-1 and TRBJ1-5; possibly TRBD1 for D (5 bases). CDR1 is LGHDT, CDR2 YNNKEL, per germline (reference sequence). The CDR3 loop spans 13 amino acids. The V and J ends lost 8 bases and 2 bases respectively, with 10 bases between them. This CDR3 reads CASGDGRNQPQHF. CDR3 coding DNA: TGTGCCAGCGGGGACGGGCGCAATCAGCCCCAGCATTTT.

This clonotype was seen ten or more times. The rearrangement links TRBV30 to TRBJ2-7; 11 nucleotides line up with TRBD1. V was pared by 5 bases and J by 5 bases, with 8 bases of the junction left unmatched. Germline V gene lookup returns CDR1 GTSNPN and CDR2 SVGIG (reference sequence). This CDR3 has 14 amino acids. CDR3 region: CAWASGQGVNEQYF. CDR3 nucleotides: TGTGCCTGGGCCTCGGGACAGGGGGTGAACGAGCAGTACTTC. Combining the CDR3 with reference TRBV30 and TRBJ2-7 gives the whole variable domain SQTIHQWPATLVQPVGSPLSLECTVEGTSNPNLYWYRQAAGRGLQLLFYSVGIGQISSEVPQNLSASRPQDRQFILSSKKLLLSDSGFYLCAWASGQGVNEQYFGPGTRLTVT.

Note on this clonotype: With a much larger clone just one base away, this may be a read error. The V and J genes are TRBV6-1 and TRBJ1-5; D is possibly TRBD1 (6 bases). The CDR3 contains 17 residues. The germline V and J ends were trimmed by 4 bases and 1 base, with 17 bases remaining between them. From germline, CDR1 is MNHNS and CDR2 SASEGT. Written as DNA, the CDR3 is TGTGCCAGCAGTGCCGCTCCCACAGGGATAAGCAATCAGCCCCAGCATTTT. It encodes CASSAAPTGISNQPQHF.

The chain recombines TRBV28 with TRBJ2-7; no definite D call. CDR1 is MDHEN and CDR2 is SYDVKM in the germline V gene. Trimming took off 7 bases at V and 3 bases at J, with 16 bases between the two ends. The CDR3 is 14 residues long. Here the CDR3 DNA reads TGTGCCAGCACCGGCGCAGAGCCCATCTACGAGCAGTACTTC. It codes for CASTGAEPIYEQYF.

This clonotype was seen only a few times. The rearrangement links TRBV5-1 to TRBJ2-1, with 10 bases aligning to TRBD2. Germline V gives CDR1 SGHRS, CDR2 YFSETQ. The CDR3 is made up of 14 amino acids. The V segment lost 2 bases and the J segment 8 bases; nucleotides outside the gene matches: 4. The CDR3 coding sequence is TGCGCCAGCAGCTTTAGCGGGAGGAAGCATGAGCAGTTCTTC. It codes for CASSFSGRKHEQFF.